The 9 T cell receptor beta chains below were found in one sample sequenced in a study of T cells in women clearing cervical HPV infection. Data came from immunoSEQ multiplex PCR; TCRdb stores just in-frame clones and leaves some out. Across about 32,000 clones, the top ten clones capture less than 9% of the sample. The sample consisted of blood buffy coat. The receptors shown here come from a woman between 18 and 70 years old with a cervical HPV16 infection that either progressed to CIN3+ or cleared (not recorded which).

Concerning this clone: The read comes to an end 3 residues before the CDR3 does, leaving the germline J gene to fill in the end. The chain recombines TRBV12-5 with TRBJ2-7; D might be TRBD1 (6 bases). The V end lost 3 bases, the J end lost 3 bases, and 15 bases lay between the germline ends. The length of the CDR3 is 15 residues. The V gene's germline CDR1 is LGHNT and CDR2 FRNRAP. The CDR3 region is CASGLVLQGLYEQYF. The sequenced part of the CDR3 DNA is TGTGCTAGTGGTTTAGTACTGCAGGGGCTCTACGAG.

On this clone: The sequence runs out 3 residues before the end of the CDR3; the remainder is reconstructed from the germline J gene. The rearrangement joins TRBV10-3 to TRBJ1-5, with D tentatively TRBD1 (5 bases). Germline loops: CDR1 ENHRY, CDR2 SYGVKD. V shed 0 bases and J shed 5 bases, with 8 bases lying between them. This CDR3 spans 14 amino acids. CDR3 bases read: TGTGCCATCAGTGAGTCTCGGGGGGATCAGCCC. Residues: CAISESRGDQP. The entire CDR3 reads CAISESRGDQPQHF.

This CDR3 is CASSLGAGTGSYNEQFF. CDR3 DNA, as far as it was read: TGTGCCAGCAGTTTAGGGGCGGGGACGGGCTCCTACAATGAG. This chain connects TRBV12-3 or TRBV12-4 to TRBJ2-1, with D possibly being TRBD2 (6 bases). The read terminates 3 residues before the CDR3 end, so the remaining end is supplied by the germline J gene. The CDR3 totals 17 residues. V was clipped by 1 base and J by 0 bases, with 13 bases between them.

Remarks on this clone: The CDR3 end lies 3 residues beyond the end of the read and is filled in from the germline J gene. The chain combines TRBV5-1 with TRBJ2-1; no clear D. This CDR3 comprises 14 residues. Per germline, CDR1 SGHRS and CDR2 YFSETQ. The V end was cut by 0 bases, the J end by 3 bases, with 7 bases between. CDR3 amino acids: CASSLGQIYNEQFF. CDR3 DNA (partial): TGCGCCAGCAGCTTGGGGCAGATCTACAATGAG.

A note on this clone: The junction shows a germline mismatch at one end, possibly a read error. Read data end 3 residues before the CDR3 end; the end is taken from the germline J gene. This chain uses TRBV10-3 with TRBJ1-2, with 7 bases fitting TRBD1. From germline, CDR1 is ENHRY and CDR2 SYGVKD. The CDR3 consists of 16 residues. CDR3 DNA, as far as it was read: TGTGCCATCAGTGAGTTTGCTCCGACAGGGATCTATAGC. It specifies CAISEFAPTGIYS. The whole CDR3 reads CAISEFAPTGIYSYTF.

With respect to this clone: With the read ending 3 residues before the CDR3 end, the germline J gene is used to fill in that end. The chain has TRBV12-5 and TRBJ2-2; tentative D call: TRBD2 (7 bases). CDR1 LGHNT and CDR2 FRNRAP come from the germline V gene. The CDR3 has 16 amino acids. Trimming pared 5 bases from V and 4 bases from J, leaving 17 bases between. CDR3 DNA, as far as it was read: TGTGCTAGTGGTAGGGGGGGGCAGGGGATCACCGGGGAG. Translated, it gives CASGRGGQGITGE. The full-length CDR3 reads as CASGRGGQGITGELFF.

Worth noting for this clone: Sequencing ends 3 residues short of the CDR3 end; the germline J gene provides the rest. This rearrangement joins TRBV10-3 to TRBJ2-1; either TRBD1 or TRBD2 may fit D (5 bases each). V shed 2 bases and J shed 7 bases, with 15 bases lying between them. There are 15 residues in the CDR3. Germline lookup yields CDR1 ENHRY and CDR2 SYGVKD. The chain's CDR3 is CAISERGDSRNEQFF. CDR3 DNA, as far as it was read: TGTGCCATCAGTGAGAGAGGGGATAGTAGGAATGAG.

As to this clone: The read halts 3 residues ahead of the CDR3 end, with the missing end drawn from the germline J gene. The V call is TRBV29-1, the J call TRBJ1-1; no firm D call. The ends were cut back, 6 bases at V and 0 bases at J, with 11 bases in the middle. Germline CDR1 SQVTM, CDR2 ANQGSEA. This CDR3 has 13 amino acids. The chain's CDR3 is CSVAETMNTEAFF. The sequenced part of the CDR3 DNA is TGCAGCGTCGCGGAGACTATGAACACTGAA.

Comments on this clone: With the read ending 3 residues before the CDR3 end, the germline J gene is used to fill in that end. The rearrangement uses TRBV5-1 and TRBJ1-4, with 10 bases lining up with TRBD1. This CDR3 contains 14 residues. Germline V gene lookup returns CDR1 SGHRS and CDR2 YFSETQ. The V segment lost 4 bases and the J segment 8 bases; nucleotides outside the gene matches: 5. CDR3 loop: CASSPGTGVEKLFF. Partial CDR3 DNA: TGCGCCAGCAGCCCCGGGACAGGGGTCGAAAAA.